This TCR beta chain was retrieved from a study of blood T cell repertoires in COVID-19. CDR1 MNHEY and CDR2 SVGAGI come from the germline V gene. The CDR3 has 14 amino acids. The trim removed 10 bases at V and 13 bases at J, leaving 14 bases unmatched. Original processing notes: For nucleated cells, counts were estimated from reference gene primer amplification. Clones were read by immunoSEQ multiplex PCR, and TCRdb kept only the in-frame ones, dropping some. The V and J calls and clone size are taken from that table; D and trimming were inferred from the DNA. Of about 260,000 clones in the sample, 85% to 90% are singletons; the top ten hold 3.5% to 4.5%.

What was sequenced was peripheral blood. This receptor was obtained from a woman aged 40 to 50 with acute or convalescent COVID-19. V and J are TRBV6-5 and TRBJ1-6; TRBD1 matches at 9 bases. CDR3 sequence (DNA): TGTGCCAACTCTCCAAACGGGGACAGGGAGCCCCTCCACTTT. Translation gives CANSPNGDREPLHF.